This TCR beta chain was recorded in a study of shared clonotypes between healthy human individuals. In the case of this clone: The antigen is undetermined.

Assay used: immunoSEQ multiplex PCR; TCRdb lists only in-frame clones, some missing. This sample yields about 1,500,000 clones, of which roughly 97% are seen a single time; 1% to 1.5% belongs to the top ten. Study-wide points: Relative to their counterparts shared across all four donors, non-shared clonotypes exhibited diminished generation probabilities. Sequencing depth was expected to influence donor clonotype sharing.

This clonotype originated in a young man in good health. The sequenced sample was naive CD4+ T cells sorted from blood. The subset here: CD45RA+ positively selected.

Here the CDR3 DNA reads TGTGCCAGCAGCTCAGGGGACAGGGACATAGATACGCAGTATTTT. It yields the protein CASSSGDRDIDTQYF. The gene calls are TRBV11-2 and TRBJ2-3, with 9 bases lining up with TRBD1. With 4 bases clipped from V and 5 bases from J, the junction kept 7 bases outside the gene matches. This CDR3 region has 15 residues. The germline CDR1 and CDR2 sequences are SGHAT and FQNNGV.